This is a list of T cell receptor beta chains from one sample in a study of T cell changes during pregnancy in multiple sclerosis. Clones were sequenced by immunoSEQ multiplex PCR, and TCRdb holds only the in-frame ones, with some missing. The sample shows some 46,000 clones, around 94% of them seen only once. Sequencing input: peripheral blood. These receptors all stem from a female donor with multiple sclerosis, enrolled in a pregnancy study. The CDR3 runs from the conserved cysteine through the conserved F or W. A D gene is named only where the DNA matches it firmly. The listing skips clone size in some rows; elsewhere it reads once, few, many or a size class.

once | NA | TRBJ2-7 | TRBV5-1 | TGCGCCAGCAGCTTACAGGGACGGGGATACGAGCAGTACTTC | CASSLQGRGYEQYF
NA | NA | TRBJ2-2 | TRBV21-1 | TGTGCCAGCAGCAAAGGGGGGGAATCCGGGGAGCTGTTTTTT | CASSKGGESGELFF
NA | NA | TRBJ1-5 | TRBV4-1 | TGCGCCAGCAGCCAAGATCTGTTCAGACGCGCAACGGAATTTCCAGCTAATCAGCCCCAGCATTTT | CASSQDLFRRATEFPANQPQHF
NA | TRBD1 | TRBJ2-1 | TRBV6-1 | TGTGCCAGCACCCCGACAGGGGGCAATGAGCAGTTCTTC | CASTPTGGNEQFF
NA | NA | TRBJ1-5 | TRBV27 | TGTGCCAGCAGTTCAGGGTATAGCAATCAGCCCCAGCATTTT | CASSSGYSNQPQHF
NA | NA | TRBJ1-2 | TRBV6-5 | TGTGCCAGCAGTTACTCGACAGGCTATGGCTACACCTTC | CASSYSTGYGYTF
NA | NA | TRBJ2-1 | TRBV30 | TGTGCCTGGAGTGTAAGGGGGGTCGAGCAGTTCTTC | CAWSVRGVEQFF
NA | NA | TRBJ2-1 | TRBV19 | TGTGCCAGTAGTATAACCCCTCGGTGGGTGCAGTTCTTC | CASSITPRWVQFF
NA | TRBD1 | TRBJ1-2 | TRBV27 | TGTGCCAGCAGTGTACAGGGGGAGAGGAGTGGCTACACCTTC | CASSVQGERSGYTF
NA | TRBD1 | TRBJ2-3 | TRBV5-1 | TGCGCCAGCAGCGGCTACGGGACAGGGGGCGCCACAGATACGCAGTATTTT | CASSGYGTGGATDTQYF
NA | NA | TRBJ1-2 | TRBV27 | TGTGCCAGCAGTTGGTCCGGGACCTTACGTTATGGCTACACCTTC | CASSWSGTLRYGYTF
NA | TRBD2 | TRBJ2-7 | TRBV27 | TGTGCCAGCAGTTCCGCTAGGAGCGGGAGGGGCGAGCAGTACTTC | CASSSARSGRGEQYF
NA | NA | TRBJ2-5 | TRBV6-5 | TGTGCCAGCAGTTACAGTCGGACATACCAAGAGACCCAGTACTTC | CASSYSRTYQETQYF
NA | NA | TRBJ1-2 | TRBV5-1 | TGCGCCAGCAGCTTGGCGGGGGGCATGGAGAATGGCTACACCTTC | CASSLAGGMENGYTF
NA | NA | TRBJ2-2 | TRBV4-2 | TGTGCCAGCAGCCTTGGAACCGGGGAGCTGTTTTTT | CASSLGTGELFF
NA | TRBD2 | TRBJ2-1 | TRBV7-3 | TGTGCCAGCAGCCTTTTCAGCGGGAGAGGGAATGAGCAGTTCTTC | CASSLFSGRGNEQFF
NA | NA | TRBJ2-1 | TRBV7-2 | TGTGCCAGCAGCTTAGTACGGGGCCCGTCCGGGCAGTTCTTC | CASSLVRGPSGQFF
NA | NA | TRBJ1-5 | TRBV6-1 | TGTGCCAGCAGTGAATGGACACTCAGCAATCAGCCCCAGCATTTT | CASSEWTLSNQPQHF
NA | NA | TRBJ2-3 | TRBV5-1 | TGCGCCAGCAGCCCGGACTTGAGCTTTTCTACGCAGTATTTT | CASSPDLSFSTQYF
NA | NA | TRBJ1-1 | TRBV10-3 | TGTGCCATCAGTGAGCGGATTATGAACACTGAAGCTTTCTTT | CAISERIMNTEAFF
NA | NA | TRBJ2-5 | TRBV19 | TGTGCCAGTAGTATGGAGGGAAGAGAGACCCAGTACTTC | CASSMEGRETQYF
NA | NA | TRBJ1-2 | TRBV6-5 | TGTGCCAGCAGTTACGGGAGTGGCTACACCTTC | CASSYGSGYTF
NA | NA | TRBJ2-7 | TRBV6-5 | TGTGCCAGCAGTTACTCGATGGGACAGCGGGAATACGAGCAGTACTTC | CASSYSMGQREYEQYF
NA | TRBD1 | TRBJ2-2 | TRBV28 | TGTGCCAGCAGTTCGGGACAGAGAAGGGTTGGGGAGCTGTTTTTT | CASSSGQRRVGELFF
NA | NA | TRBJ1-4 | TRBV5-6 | TGTGCCAGCAGCTCGACGGGAATCTGGCCGGCTAATGAAAAACTGTTTTTT | CASSSTGIWPANEKLFF
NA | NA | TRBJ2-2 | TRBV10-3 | TGTGCCATCAGGCCCGGGGGCGCGAACACCGGGGAGCTGTTTTTT | CAIRPGGANTGELFF